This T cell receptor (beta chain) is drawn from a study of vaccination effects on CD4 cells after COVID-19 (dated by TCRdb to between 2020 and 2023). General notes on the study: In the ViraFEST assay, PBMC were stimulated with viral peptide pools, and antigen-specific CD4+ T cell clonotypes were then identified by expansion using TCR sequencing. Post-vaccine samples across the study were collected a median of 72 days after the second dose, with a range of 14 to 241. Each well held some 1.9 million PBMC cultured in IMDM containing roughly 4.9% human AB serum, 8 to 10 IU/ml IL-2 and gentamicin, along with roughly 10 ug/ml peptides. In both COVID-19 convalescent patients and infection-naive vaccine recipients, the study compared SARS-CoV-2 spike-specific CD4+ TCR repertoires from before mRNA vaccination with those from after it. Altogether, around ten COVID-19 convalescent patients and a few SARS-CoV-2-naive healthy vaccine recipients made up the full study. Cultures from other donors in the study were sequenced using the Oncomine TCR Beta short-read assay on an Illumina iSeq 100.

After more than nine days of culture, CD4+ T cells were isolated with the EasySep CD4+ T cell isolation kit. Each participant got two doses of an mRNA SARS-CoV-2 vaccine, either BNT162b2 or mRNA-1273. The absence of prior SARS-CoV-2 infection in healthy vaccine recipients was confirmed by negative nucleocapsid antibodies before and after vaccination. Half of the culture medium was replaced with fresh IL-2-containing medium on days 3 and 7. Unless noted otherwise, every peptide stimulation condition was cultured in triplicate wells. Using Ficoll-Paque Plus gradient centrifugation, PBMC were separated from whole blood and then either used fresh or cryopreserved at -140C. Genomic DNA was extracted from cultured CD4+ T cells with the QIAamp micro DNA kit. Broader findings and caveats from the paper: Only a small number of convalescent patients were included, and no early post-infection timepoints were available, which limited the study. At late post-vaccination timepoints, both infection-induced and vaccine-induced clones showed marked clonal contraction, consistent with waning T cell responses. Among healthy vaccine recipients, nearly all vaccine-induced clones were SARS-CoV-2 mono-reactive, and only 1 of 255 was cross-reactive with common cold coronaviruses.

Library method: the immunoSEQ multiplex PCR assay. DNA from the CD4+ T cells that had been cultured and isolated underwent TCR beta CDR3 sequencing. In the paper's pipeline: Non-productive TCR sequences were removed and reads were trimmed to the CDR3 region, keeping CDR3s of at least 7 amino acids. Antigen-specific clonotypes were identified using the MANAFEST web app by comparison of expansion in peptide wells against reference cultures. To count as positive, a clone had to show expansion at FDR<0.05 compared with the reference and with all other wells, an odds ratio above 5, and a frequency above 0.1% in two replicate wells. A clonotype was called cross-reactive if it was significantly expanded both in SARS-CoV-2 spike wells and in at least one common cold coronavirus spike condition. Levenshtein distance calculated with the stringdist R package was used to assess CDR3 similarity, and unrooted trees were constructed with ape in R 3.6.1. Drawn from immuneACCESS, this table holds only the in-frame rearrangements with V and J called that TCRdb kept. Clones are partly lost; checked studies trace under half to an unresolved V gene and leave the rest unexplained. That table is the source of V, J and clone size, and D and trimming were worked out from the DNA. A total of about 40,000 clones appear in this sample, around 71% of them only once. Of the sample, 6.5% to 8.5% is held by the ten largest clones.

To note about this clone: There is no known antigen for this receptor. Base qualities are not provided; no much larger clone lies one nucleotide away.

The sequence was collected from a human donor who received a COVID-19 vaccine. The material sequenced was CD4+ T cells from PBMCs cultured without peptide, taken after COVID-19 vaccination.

The CDR3 has the sequence CASSPDHSARSYEQYF. The DNA sequence follows: TGCGCCAGCAGCCCCGATCACTCCGCACGGTCCTACGAGCAGTACTTC. This sequence uses TRBV5-1 and TRBJ2-7, with no confidently assigned D gene. The V end loses 4 bases and the J end loses 1 base, and a stretch of 18 bases separates them. The cysteine opens and the phenylalanine closes a CDR3 of 16 amino acids. Of all the DNA, just the CDR3 is kept, 48 bases in frame from base 1. CDR1 and CDR2, looked up from the germline V gene, are SGHRS and YFSETQ.